One sample yielded the 13 T cell receptor beta chains listed below, sequenced in a study of T cells in Graves' hyperthyroidism and ophthalmopathy. It was RNA transcripts that yielded the amplified TCR beta CDR3 regions. An initial round of RT-PCR targeting the TCR CDR3 relied on the HTBI primer set. MiXCR was run by TCRdb on the multiplex PCR reads, yielding one entry per CDR3 protein. The sample holds 600,000 to 800,000 distinct CDR3 sequences, roughly a third seen once. The sequenced material came from blood. The receptors originated from a woman aged 40 to 50 with Graves' hyperthyroidism.

There are many counts of this clonotype. V gene TRBV27 combines with J gene TRBJ2-7; TRBD1 matches 12 bases. Trimming removed 7 bases from V and 7 bases from J; junction bases left unmatched: 5. Per germline, CDR1 MNHEY and CDR2 SMNVEV (reference sequence). The CDR3 is 13 residues long. The CDR3 DNA reads as TGTGCCAGCACGGGACAGGGGGCGGAAGAGCAGTACTTC. Residues: CASTGQGAEEQYF.

This clonotype has more than one count but fewer than ten. CDR3 loop: CASSPGHLLGYGYTF. CDR3 in DNA: TGCGCCAGCAGCCCGGGACACCTACTTGGCTATGGCTACACCTTC. The chain links TRBV5-1 to TRBJ1-2; TRBD1 might be the D (6 bases). Trimming shortened V by 4 bases and J by 4 bases, and 17 bases separated the two germline ends. CDR3 length equals 15 residues. CDR1 SGHRS and CDR2 YFSETQ come from the germline V gene.

This clonotype was observed a few times. A junction boundary mismatches the germline segment, possibly from a read error. The gene calls are TRBV10-3 and TRBJ1-1; the match to TRBD1 covers 11 bases. The germline V gene has CDR1 ENHRY and CDR2 SYGVKD. The CDR3 covers 20 residues. This CDR3 is CASSYPQAGQGVPMNTEAFF. CDR3 DNA: TGTGCCAGCAGTTACCCTCAGGCGGGACAGGGGGTCCCAATGAACACTGAAGCTTTCTTT.

This chain links TRBV28 with TRBJ1-3; no clear D gene. Germline V CDR1 and CDR2: MDHEN, SYDVKM. The CDR3 contains 15 residues. V gave up 5 bases and J gave up 5 bases, with 16 bases separating them. CDR3 DNA sequence: TGTGCCAGCAGTGAAGCTCTTTCCGGCCGAAACACCATATATTTT. Residues: CASSEALSGRNTIYF.

The table lists this clonotype with a few counts. The chain employs TRBV7-2 and TRBJ1-6; 7 nucleotides match TRBD1. CDR3 size: 15 residues. Germline loops: CDR1 SGHTA, CDR2 FQGNSA. V trimming: 3 bases; J trimming: 7 bases; junction bases outside the gene matches: 6. CDR3 nucleotide sequence: TGTGCCAGCAGCTTCCAGGGGGGCCTGAATTCACCCCTCCACTTT. Translated, it gives CASSFQGGLNSPLHF.

The rearrangement uses TRBV12-3 or TRBV12-4 and TRBJ2-7; 7 nucleotides align to TRBD1. CDR3 size: 15 residues. The J segment lost 0 bases and the V segment lost 5 bases, leaving 7 bases of the junction unmatched. The CDR3 sequence: CASSRHRGVSYEQYF. For the CDR3, the DNA is TGTGCCAGCAGTCGCCACAGGGGCGTCTCCTACGAGCAGTACTTC.

This clonotype was seen many times. CDR3 protein: CASSLDVFGRSETQYF. In DNA, the CDR3 is TGTGCCAGCAGCTTAGATGTGTTTGGGCGAAGTGAGACCCAGTACTTC. The V and J genes are TRBV7-9 and TRBJ2-5; D remains unclear. The CDR3 totals 16 residues. Germline V gene sequence: CDR1 SEHNR, CDR2 FQNEAQ (reference sequence). Trimming stripped 1 base from V and 5 bases from J, with 17 bases between. Combining the CDR3 with reference TRBV7-9 and TRBJ2-5 gives the whole variable domain DTGVSQNPRHKITKRGQNVTFRCDPISEHNRLYWYRQTLGQGPEFLTYFQNEAQLEKSRLLSDRFSAERPKGSFSTLEIQRTEQGDSAMYLCASSLDVFGRSETQYFGPGTRLLVL.

CDR3 loop: CASSLQARDIDSPLHF. For the CDR3, the DNA is TGTGCCAGCAGTTTGCAGGCCAGGGATATCGATTCACCCCTCCACTTT. The chain has TRBV7-8 and TRBJ1-6; TRBD1 might be the D (5 bases). Germline V gene data show CDR1 as SGHVS and CDR2 as FQNEAQ. V was pared by 6 bases and J by 8 bases, with 20 bases between. This CDR3 region has 16 residues.

This clonotype was counted at least ten times. This chain uses TRBV29-1 with TRBJ1-2; 8 bases align to TRBD1. The V gene's germline CDR1 is SQVTM and CDR2 ANQGSEA. J lost 6 bases, V lost 5 bases, and 8 bases had no gene match. The CDR3 extends over 13 amino acids. Here the CDR3 DNA reads TGCAGCGTTACGGACAGGGCTGGAAATGGCTACACCTTC. It translates to CSVTDRAGNGYTF. Based on the CDR3 plus reference TRBV29-1 and TRBJ1-2, the full variable domain is SAVISQKPSRDICQRGTSLTIQCQVDSQVTMMFWYRQQPGQSLTLIATANQGSEATYESGFVIDKFPISRPNLTFSTLTVSNMSPEDSSIYLCSVTDRAGNGYTFGSGTRLTVV.

The CDR3 loop is CATSSPPGLAVSSYEQYF. The CDR3 DNA reads TGTGCCACCAGCAGTCCTCCGGGACTAGCTGTAAGCTCCTACGAGCAGTACTTC. The rearrangement joins TRBV15 to TRBJ2-7; the match to TRBD2 covers 9 bases. The CDR3 consists of 18 residues. Losses at the gene ends were 3 bases for V and 0 bases for J; bases not matched to a gene: 12. Germline V gene data show CDR1 as LNHNV and CDR2 as YYDKDF (reference sequence).

This clonotype has at least ten counts. This rearrangement joins TRBV7-2 to TRBJ1-1; D is ambiguous. The CDR3 is made up of 13 amino acids. The ends were cut back, 5 bases at V and 2 bases at J, with 9 bases in the middle. Germline values: CDR1 SGHTA, CDR2 FQGNSA. Here the CDR3 reads CASSAGLNTEAFF. Here the CDR3 DNA reads TGTGCCAGCAGCGCCGGATTAAACACTGAAGCTTTCTTT.

The V gene is TRBV30, the J gene TRBJ2-2; a weak D match, TRBD1 (6 bases). Germline lookup yields CDR1 GTSNPN and CDR2 SVGIG (reference sequence). Trimming shortened V by 2 bases and J by 6 bases, and 10 bases separated the two germline ends. There are 13 residues in the CDR3. CDR3 sequence (DNA): TGTGCCTGGAGTCACAACAGGGCCGGGGAGCTGTTTTTT. Its translation is CAWSHNRAGELFF.

This clonotype was counted between two and nine times. The gene calls are TRBV7-9 and TRBJ2-6; D might be TRBD1 (5 bases). Germline V CDR1 and CDR2: SEHNR, FQNEAQ (reference sequence). The ends were cut back, 4 bases at V and 1 base at J, with 11 bases in the middle. The CDR3 runs 16 residues. CDR3 nucleotide sequence: TGTGCCAGCAGCTCCCGCGACAGTTCTGGGGCCAACGTCCTGACTTTC. It translates to CASSSRDSSGANVLTF.